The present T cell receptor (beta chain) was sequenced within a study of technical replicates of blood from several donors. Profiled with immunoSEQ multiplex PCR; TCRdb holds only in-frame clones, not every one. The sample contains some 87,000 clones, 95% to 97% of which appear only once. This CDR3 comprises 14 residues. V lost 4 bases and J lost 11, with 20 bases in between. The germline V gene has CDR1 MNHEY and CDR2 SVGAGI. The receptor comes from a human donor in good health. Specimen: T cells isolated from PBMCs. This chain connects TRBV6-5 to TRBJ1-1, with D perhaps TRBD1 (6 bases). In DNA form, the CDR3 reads TGTGCCAGCAGTTCTCCTGGACAGACGACTGGGGCTTTCTTT. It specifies CASSSPGQTTGAFF.